This T cell receptor beta chain was captured in a study of blood T cell repertoires in COVID-19. At the level of the study: The United States, Italy and Spain provided the acute and convalescent COVID-19 samples. Sources were T cells, B-cell-depleted T cells, or PBMCs; the material itself was cDNA or gDNA.

In the authors' workflow: Reference gene primer amplification yielded estimated nucleated cell counts. The data were produced by immunoSEQ multiplex PCR, yet TCRdb's version contains in-frame clones alone and is incomplete. V and J calls and clone size are given by that table; D and trimming were obtained from the DNA. The repertoire holds around 270,000 clones, with approximately 84% as singletons. Per the germline V gene, CDR1 is MNHEY and CDR2 is SMNVEV (reference sequence). V was clipped by 3 bases and J by 7 bases, with 16 bases between them. This CDR3 comprises 16 residues. Seattle's cohort entered during active infection and was followed longitudinally.

The source is a person aged 70 to 85 with COVID-19, enrolled during active disease. The chain joins TRBV27 to TRBJ1-6, with a tentative D call TRBD1 (6 bases). What was sequenced was peripheral blood. The CDR3 DNA sequence: TGTGCCAGCAGTTTTCTATCCGGGACAACGAATTCACCCCTCCACTTT. Residues: CASSFLSGTTNSPLHF.